This entry is about one TCR beta chain. Its antigen is still unknown. Each CDR3 protein gets one entry in TCRdb, which reprocessed the 5' RACE reads and gives no DNA. The sample table sets out some 330,000 distinct CDR3 sequences. The data derive from a study of monozygotic twins with inflammatory bowel disease. Study conclusions and caveats: The existence of one strong signal or clonotype linked to IBD lacked support.

A roughly 2.5 ml blood sample was drawn per donor. Germline values: CDR1 LGHNA, CDR2 YSLEER. The CDR3 spans 17 residues. Sequencing input: blood. The chain uses TRBV4-3 and TRBJ1-5. The TCR sequence derives from a human donor with ulcerative colitis or Crohn's disease, or a healthy co-twin of an affected twin (not recorded which). The CDR3 sequence: CASSQDVVFGSNQPQHF.